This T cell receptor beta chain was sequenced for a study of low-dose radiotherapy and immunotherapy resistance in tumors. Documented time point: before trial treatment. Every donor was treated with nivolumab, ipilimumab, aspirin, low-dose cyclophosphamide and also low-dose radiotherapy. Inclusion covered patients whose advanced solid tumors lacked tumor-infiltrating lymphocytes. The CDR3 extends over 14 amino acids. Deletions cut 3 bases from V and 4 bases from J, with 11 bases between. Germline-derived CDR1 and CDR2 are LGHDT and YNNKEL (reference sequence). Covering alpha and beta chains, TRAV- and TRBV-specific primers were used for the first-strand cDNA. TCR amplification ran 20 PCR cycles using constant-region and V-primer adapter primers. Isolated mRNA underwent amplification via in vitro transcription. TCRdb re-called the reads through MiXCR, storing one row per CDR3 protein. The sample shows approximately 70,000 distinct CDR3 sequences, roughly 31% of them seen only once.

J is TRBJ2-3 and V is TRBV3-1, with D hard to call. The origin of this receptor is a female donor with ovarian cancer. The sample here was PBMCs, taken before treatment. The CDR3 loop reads CASSQALWPDTQYF. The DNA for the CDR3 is TGTGCCAGCAGCCAGGCCCTCTGGCCAGATACGCAGTATTTT.